These 15 T cell receptor beta chains were all obtained from the same sample, sequenced in a study of blood T cell repertoires in COVID-19. The assay was immunoSEQ multiplex PCR, and TCRdb's table has in-frame clones only and misses some. Of 55,000 to 80,000 clones in the sample, roughly 92% were seen once. Material: peripheral blood. All receptors come from a human donor in a cohort sampled during active COVID-19.

This clone was seen a single time. This rearrangement joins TRBV29-1 to TRBJ1-4; tentative D call: TRBD1 (5 bases). V shed 0 bases and J shed 8 bases, with 13 bases lying between them. Germline V gives CDR1 SQVTM, CDR2 ANQGSEA. There are 14 residues in the CDR3. The CDR3 coding sequence is TGCAGCGTTGAAGAGGAGGGGAACGGAGAAAAACTGTTTTTT. The encoded protein is CSVEEEGNGEKLFF.

The V and J genes are TRBV28 and TRBJ1-2; D remains unclear. Trimming removed 3 bases at V and 1 base at J, with 6 bases between. CDR3 length: 13 residues. Germline values: CDR1 MDHEN, CDR2 SYDVKM. The CDR3 DNA is TGTGCCAGCAGTTTCGGTTATAACTATGGCTACACCTTC. It encodes CASSFGYNYGYTF.

The genes are TRBV5-5 and TRBJ2-1; 7 bases are shared with TRBD1. The germline V gene has CDR1 SGHKS and CDR2 YYEKEE (reference sequence). V was pared by 0 bases and J by 9 bases, with 9 bases of the junction left unmatched. The CDR3 consists of 15 residues. The CDR3 coding sequence is TGTGCCAGCAGCTTGGCGGCGACAGGGAGAAGTGAGCAGTTCTTC. Its translation is CASSLAATGRSEQFF.

The chain joins TRBV5-1 to TRBJ2-1; no clear D gene. Germline values: CDR1 SGHRS, CDR2 YFSETQ. The CDR3 runs 15 residues. V was clipped by 4 bases and J by 0 bases, with 11 bases between them. CDR3 loop: CASSLTVSSYNEQFF. The CDR3, as DNA: TGCGCCAGCAGCCTGACTGTGAGCTCCTACAATGAGCAGTTCTTC. Using reference TRBV5-1 and TRBJ2-1 for the parts outside the CDR3, the full variable domain is KAGVTQTPRYLIKTRGQQVTLSCSPISGHRSVSWYQQTPGQGLQFLFEYFSETQRNKGNFPGRFSGRQFSNSRSEMNVSTLELGDSALYLCASSLTVSSYNEQFFGPGTRLTVL.

V usage is TRBV2 and J usage is TRBJ1-3; tentatively, D is TRBD1 (6 bases). The germline CDR1 and CDR2 sequences are SNHLY and FYNNEI. V lost 2 bases and J 1 base, leaving 12 bases between the germline ends. CDR3 length equals 16 residues. CDR3 coding DNA: TGTGCCAGCAGTGAATGGACAGCCCTTTCTGGAAACACCATATATTTT. The encoded protein is CASSEWTALSGNTIYF.

V and J are TRBV6-2 or TRBV6-3 and TRBJ1-2; no clear D gene. Looked up from germline, CDR1 is MNHEY and CDR2 is SVGEGT. The CDR3 is made up of 19 amino acids. Trimming removed 1 base at V and 4 bases at J, with 25 bases between. CDR3 amino acids: CASSYLLVWSADGFYGYTF. The CDR3 nucleotides are TGTGCCAGCAGTTACTTATTGGTTTGGTCGGCAGACGGGTTCTATGGCTACACCTTC.

The chain couples TRBV19 to TRBJ1-6; D gene ambiguous. CDR3 length: 14 amino acids. Germline assignment: CDR1 LNHDA and CDR2 SQIVND (reference sequence). V gave up 5 bases and J gave up 6 bases, with 11 bases separating them. The CDR3 DNA follows: TGTGCCAGTAGTCTCCTCGTGAGTAATTCACCCCTCCACTTT. Translating it yields CASSLLVSNSPLHF. Full variable domain (rest looked up from reference TRBV19 and TRBJ1-6): DGGITQSPKYLFRKEGQNVTLSCEQNLNHDAMYWYRQDPGQGLRLIYYSQIVNDFQKGDIAEGYSVSREKKESFPLTVTSAQKNPTAFYLCASSLLVSNSPLHFGNGTRLTVT.

The chain recombines TRBV23-1 with TRBJ2-7, with TRBD1 matching over 10 bases. TRBV23-1 counts as an open reading frame of uncertain function. The length of the CDR3 is 14 residues. Trimming cost V 4 bases and J 6 bases; bases outside gene matches: 6. This CDR3 reads CASSRSDRGPEQYF. The CDR3, as DNA: TGCGCCAGCAGTCGTTCCGACAGGGGGCCCGAGCAGTACTTC.

The rearrangement joins TRBV10-3 to TRBJ1-1, with D possibly TRBD1 on 5 matching bases. V lost 0 bases and J lost 5, with 13 bases in between. Germline V gene lookup returns CDR1 ENHRY and CDR2 SYGVKD. The CDR3 extends over 15 amino acids. The DNA for the CDR3 is TGTGCCATCAGTGAGTCGTTGGGGCAGGGAACTGAAGCTTTCTTT. Its translation is CAISESLGQGTEAFF.

V is TRBV28 and J is TRBJ2-3; 7 bases match TRBD2. CDR1 MDHEN and CDR2 SYDVKM come from the germline V gene. V lost 8 bases, J lost 2 bases, and 10 bases stayed unmatched. The CDR3 loop spans 15 amino acids. This chain's CDR3 is CASGLGGFYTDTQYF. The CDR3 bases are TGTGCCAGCGGTCTCGGGGGGTTTTACACAGATACGCAGTATTTT.

This chain joins TRBV6-5 and TRBJ2-7; 11 bases line up with TRBD1. This CDR3 contains 15 residues. V gave up 6 bases and J gave up 1 base; unmatched junction bases: 5. Germline V gene sequence: CDR1 MNHEY, CDR2 SVGAGI. The CDR3 is CASRPGTGGSYEQYF. CDR3 in DNA: TGTGCCAGCAGGCCCGGGACAGGGGGGTCCTACGAGCAGTACTTC.

CDR3 amino acids: CASSEGQYTGELFF. The CDR3 nucleotides read TGTGCCAGCAGTGAAGGACAGTACACCGGGGAGCTGTTTTTT. The chain carries TRBV2 and TRBJ2-2, with D tentatively TRBD1 (5 bases). CDR3 size: 14 residues. Germline assignment: CDR1 SNHLY and CDR2 FYNNEI. V was pared by 1 base and J by 3 bases, with 6 bases between.

Only a few counts were recorded for this clone. The rearrangement uses TRBV29-1 and TRBJ1-3; D call uncertain. Germline V gene data show CDR1 as SQVTM and CDR2 as ANQGSEA. This CDR3 has 12 amino acids. The V end was cut by 4 bases, the J end by 3 bases, with 7 bases between. The CDR3 coding sequence is TGCAGCGTTGCCGGGTTTGGAAACACCATATATTTT. The encoded protein is CSVAGFGNTIYF.

This clone has just one count. The chain is built from TRBV7-2 and TRBJ2-5, with D possibly TRBD2 on 5 matching bases. Germline CDR1 is SGHTA and CDR2 is FQGNSA. This CDR3 contains 15 residues. The V and J ends lost 5 bases and 3 bases respectively, with 16 bases between them. CDR3 DNA sequence: TGTGCCAGCAGCCAACCGGGGTCGAGGGAAGAGACCCAGTACTTC. This codes for CASSQPGSREETQYF.

The chain uses TRBV14 and TRBJ2-1; TRBD2 matches 9 bases. The CDR3 has 18 residues. Germline V gene data show CDR1 as SGHDN and CDR2 as FVKESK. V gave up 2 bases and J gave up 2 bases; unmatched junction bases: 10. The CDR3 DNA is TGTGCCAGCAGCCAACGCCTTGGGGCGGGAGGGCCCTACAATGAGCAGTTCTTC. Protein: CASSQRLGAGGPYNEQFF. Full variable domain (rest looked up from reference TRBV14 and TRBJ2-1): EAGVTQFPSHSVIEKGQTVTLRCDPISGHDNLYWYRRVMGKEIKFLLHFVKESKQDESGMPNNRFLAERTGGTYSTLKVQPAELEDSGVYFCASSQRLGAGGPYNEQFFGPGTRLTVL.